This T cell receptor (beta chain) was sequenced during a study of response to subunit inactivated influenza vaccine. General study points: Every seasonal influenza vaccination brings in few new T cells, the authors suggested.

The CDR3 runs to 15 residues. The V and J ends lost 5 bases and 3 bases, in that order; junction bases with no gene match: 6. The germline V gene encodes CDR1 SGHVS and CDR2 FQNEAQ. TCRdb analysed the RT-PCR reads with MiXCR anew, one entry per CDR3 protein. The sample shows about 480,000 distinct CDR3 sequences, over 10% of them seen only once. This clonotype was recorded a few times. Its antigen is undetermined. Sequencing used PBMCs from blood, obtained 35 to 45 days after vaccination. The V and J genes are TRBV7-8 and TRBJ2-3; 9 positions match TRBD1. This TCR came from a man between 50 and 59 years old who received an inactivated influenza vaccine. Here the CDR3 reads CASSARDRETDTQYF. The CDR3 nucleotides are TGTGCCAGCAGCGCCCGGGACAGGGAAACAGATACGCAGTATTTT.